This TCR beta chain derives from a study of early stage breast cancer tumors. This clone came up once. Some clones are missing from TCRdb's copy, which holds only in-frame ones; the method was immunoSEQ multiplex PCR. Counted here are over a thousand clones, around 77% occurring once; the ten biggest clones make up 11% to 15%. Sequences were obtained from normal breast tissue next to the tumor. This clonotype was sampled from a person between 50 and 60 years old with breast cancer.

CDR3 sequence reads: CASRRDGGRVEPQHF. CDR3 bases: TGTGCCAGCAGAAGGGATGGGGGGAGAGTAGAACCCCAGCATTTT. The chain joins TRBV6-7 to TRBJ1-5, with D perhaps matching TRBD1 (5 bases). TRBV6-7 is an ORF; its function is uncertain. Trimming took 6 bases from V and 10 from J, leaving 22 bases between them. The CDR3 is made up of 15 amino acids.